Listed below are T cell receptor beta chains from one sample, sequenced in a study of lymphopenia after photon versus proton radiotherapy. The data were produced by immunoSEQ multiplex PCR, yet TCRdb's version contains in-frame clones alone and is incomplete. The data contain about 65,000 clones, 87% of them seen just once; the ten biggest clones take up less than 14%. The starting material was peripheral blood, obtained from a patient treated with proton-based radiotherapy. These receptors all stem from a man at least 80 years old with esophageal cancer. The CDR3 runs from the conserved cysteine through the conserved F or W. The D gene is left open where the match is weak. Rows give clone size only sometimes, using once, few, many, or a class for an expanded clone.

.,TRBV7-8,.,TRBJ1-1,TGTGCCAGCAGCTCAAAGGGAGGGGCGCCGAACACTGAAGCTTTCTTT,CASSSKGGAPNTEAFF
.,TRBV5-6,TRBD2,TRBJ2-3,TGTGCCAGCAGCTTGAATCCGGGGAGGGCCACAGATACGCAGTATTTT,CASSLNPGRATDTQYF
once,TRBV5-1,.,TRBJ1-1,TGCGCCAGCAGATATGTAGGGGGGAACACTGAAGCTTTCTTT,CASRYVGGNTEAFF
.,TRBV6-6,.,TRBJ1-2,TGTGCCAGCAGTTCCATTGACTATGGCTACACCTTC,CASSSIDYGYTF
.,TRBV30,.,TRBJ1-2,TGTGCCTGGATGGGGGGGGCTTCTGGCTACACCTTC,CAWMGGASGYTF
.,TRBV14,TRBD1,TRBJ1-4,TGTGCCAGCAGCCTAATACAGGGGGCGCGGGAAAAACTGTTTTTT,CASSLIQGAREKLFF
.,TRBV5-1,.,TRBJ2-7,TGCGCCAGCAGCATAGACTACTACGAGCAGTACTTC,CASSIDYYEQYF
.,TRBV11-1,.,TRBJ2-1,TGTGCCAGCAGCTCCACCAAGGACGGCGATGAGCAGTTCTTC,CASSSTKDGDEQFF
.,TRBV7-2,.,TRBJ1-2,TGTGCCAGCAGCACAGGGTCTGCCTATGGCTACACCTTC,CASSTGSAYGYTF
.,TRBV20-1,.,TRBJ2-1,TGCAGTGCTAGGTTAGGGCCCGAGCAGTTCTTC,CSARLGPEQFF
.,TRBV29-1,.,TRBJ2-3,TGCAGCGTTTCTGACACTGATACGCAGTATTTT,CSVSDTDTQYF
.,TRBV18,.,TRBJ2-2,TGTGCCAGCTCACCGATGCGTGAAAACACCGGGGAGCTGTTTTTT,CASSPMRENTGELFF
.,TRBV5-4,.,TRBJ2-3,TGTGCCAGCAAAAAGCAGGGAGATACGCAGTATTTT,CASKKQGDTQYF
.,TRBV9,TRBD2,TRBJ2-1,TGTGCCAGCCCGCTAGCGGACTCCTACAATGAGCAGTTCTTC,CASPLADSYNEQFF
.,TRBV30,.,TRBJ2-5,TGTGCCTGGAAGGATCCAAGTAGTGGTGAAGAGACCCAGTACTTC,CAWKDPSSGEETQYF
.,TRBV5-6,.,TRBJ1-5,TGTGCCAGCAGTGTAGGGGGGAATCAGCCCCAGCATTTT,CASSVGGNQPQHF
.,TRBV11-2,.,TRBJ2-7,TGTGCCAGCAGCTTAGTCCGTCGGGCGGGGGCAAGCACCTACGAGCAGTACTTC,CASSLVRRAGASTYEQYF
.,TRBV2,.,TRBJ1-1,TGTGCCAGCAGTGTCGAGGCGAACACTGAAGCTTTCTTT,CASSVEANTEAFF
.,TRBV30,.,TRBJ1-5,TGTGCCTGGAAATTGGGGGGAAATCAGCCCCAGCATTTT,CAWKLGGNQPQHF
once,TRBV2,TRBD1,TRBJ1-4,TGTGCCAGCAGTCGCCGACAGGGTGGGAATGAAAAACTGTTTTTT,CASSRRQGGNEKLFF
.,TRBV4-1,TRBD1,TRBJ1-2,TGCGCCAGCAGCCAAGTCAGGGGGCAGAACTATGGCTACACCTTC,CASSQVRGQNYGYTF
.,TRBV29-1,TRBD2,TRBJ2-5,TGCAGCGTGCAGCGGGAGTTGGAGACCCAGTACTTC,CSVQRELETQYF
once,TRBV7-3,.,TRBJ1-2,TGTGCCAGCAGCTCCCCGGCCCCTAGACATTCTGGCTACACCTTC,CASSSPAPRHSGYTF
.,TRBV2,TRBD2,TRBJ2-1,TGTGCCAGCAGCCCAAGGACTAGCGGGGGCTACAATGAGCAGTTCTTC,CASSPRTSGGYNEQFF
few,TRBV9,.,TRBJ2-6,TGTGCCAGCAGCGAGGGTCGAGGTGGGGCCAACGTCCTGACTTTC,CASSEGRGGANVLTF
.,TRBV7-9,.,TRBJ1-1,TGTGCCAGCTCCCTGGTGAACACTGAAGCTTTCTTT,CASSLVNTEAFF
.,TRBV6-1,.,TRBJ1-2,TGTGCCAGCAGTGAAGCCCAAACGACCCGACAGGGCTACACCTTC,CASSEAQTTRQGYTF
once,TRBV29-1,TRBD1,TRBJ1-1,TGCAGCGGACAGGGTCTGGGGACTGAAGCTTTCTTT,CSGQGLGTEAFF
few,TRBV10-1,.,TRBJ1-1,TGCGCCAGCAGTGACGGTGACAGCACTGAAGCTTTCTTT,CASSDGDSTEAFF
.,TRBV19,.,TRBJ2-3,TGTGCCAGTAGTAACGGACGACCGGCTACGCAGTATTTT,CASSNGRPATQYF
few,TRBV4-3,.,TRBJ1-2,TGCGCCAGCAGCCAATTTAGAGAAGCCTCTAACTATGGCTACACCTTC,CASSQFREASNYGYTF
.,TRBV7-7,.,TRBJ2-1,TGTGCTAGCAGCGTGGGCCCGCGACTTGAGCAGTTCTTC,CASSVGPRLEQFF
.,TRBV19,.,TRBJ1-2,TGTGCCAGTAGTTTACAGGACGGGGGCTTAGACTACACCTTC,CASSLQDGGLDYTF
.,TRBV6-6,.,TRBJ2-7,TGTGCCAGCAGAGGGGTCGAGGAGCAGTACTTC,CASRGVEEQYF
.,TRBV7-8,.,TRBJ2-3,TGTGCCAGCACCTTTGGCGGGCGCACAGATACGCAGTATTTT,CASTFGGRTDTQYF
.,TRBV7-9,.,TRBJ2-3,TGTGCCAGCAGCTTAGCGTTGGAGGCCGCGGATACGCAGTATTTT,CASSLALEAADTQYF
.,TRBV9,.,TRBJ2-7,TGTGCCAGCAGCACCAGGGGCGTAGCGGGCTACGAGCAGTACTTC,CASSTRGVAGYEQYF
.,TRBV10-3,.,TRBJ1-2,TGTGCCATCAGTGAGTCTCCTGGGATGGATGGCTACACCTTC,CAISESPGMDGYTF
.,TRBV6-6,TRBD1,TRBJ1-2,TGTGCCAGCAGGTTGGACAGGGGATGGCGTGGCTACACCTTC,CASRLDRGWRGYTF
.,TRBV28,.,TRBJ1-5,TGTGCCAGCAGTCCATGGGCGTGGACAGAAAATCAGCCCCAGCATTTT,CASSPWAWTENQPQHF
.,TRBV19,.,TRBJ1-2,TGTGCCAGTAGTATAAGGGATGGCTACACCTTC,CASSIRDGYTF
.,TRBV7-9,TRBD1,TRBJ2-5,TGTGCCAGCAGCGACGGACAGGGGTGGGAGACCCAGTACTTC,CASSDGQGWETQYF
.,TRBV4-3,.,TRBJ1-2,TGCGCCAGCAGCCAAGATATCGGAGACGGTTATGGCTACACCTTC,CASSQDIGDGYGYTF